This T cell receptor (beta chain) was obtained from a study of T-cell reconstitution after alpha-beta-depleted transplantation in children. Preparing the TCRbeta library involved the use of unique molecular identifiers. MiXCR, applied by TCRdb to the PCR reads, yields one record per CDR3 protein. The data hold almost 400,000 distinct CDR3 sequences, with around 21% observed a single time. This CDR3 is built from 13 residues. Germline V gene data show CDR1 as SGHVS and CDR2 as FQNEAQ. V lost 5 bases to trimming and J lost 6 bases, with 14 bases between them. Sequenced here: PBMCs from the stem cell graft donor, sampled from the stem cell graft. V is TRBV7-8 and J is TRBJ2-7; D might be TRBD1 (5 bases). The source is a human donor who donated a stem cell graft to a child with acute myeloid leukemia. This CDR3 is CASSRSRVGEQYF. Written as DNA, the CDR3 is TGTGCCAGCAGCCGATCCAGGGTGGGCGAGCAGTACTTC.